This paragraph covers one TCR beta chain sequence. No antigen is known for it. These data belong to a study of T cell responses to AZD1222 COVID-19 vaccine. Whole-study results and caveats: In the spike-specific TCR repertoire, nearly half reportedly target unmutated variant regions. CD4 TCRs covered the whole spike, strongest at regions 160-218 and 743-854. Seropositive AZD1222 recipients at baseline numbered only five or six.

Profiling relied on immunoSEQ multiplex PCR, and the TCRdb table lists in-frame clones only, not all of them. Of 120,000 or so clones listed, 70% to 90% are singletons. The CDR3 runs to 15 residues. V was pared by 10 bases and J by 6 bases, with 21 bases between. Germline V CDR1 and CDR2: LNHDA, SQIVND (reference sequence). This TCR was recovered from an adult in good health. This specimen consisted of peripheral blood, obtained on day 0 of AZD1222 vaccination. This chain uses TRBV19 with TRBJ2-2, with D possibly called TRBD1 or TRBD2 (5 bases each). The CDR3 DNA follows: TGTGCCATTCAGAGAAGGGCCGGGGCGTCCGGGGAGCTGTTTTTT. Its protein is CAIQRRAGASGELFF.